This entry concerns a single TCR beta chain. The antigen remains unidentified. The data originate from a study of T cell responses to AZD1222 COVID-19 vaccine. Overall study results and limits: Possibly, clonal diversity was underestimated; donors were largely white British and included more females. Seropositivity was recorded at baseline in only a handful of AZD1222 recipients.

Method: immunoSEQ multiplex PCR; TCRdb's copy keeps in-frame clones and lacks some. The profile shows approximately 160,000 clones, roughly nine tenths of them singletons. Germline values: CDR1 SGHRS, CDR2 YFSETQ. This CDR3 region has 17 residues. V was pared by 0 bases and J by 5 bases, with 18 bases between. The chain uses TRBV5-1 and TRBJ2-1; D perhaps matches TRBD2 (7 bases). This receptor was taken from an adult in good health. Specimen: peripheral blood, collected on day 0 of AZD1222 vaccination. CDR3 sequence: CASSLASGRTGHNEQFF. The CDR3 DNA reads as TGCGCCAGCAGCTTGGCTAGCGGACGTACAGGGCACAATGAGCAGTTCTTC.